The clone carrying this TCR beta chain was recorded once. Its antigen remains unidentified. The record originates from a study of T cell responses to AZD1222 COVID-19 vaccine. This CDR3 spans 15 amino acids. V lost 3 bases and J 6 bases, leaving 16 bases between the germline ends. Looked up from germline, CDR1 is SGDLS and CDR2 is YYNGEE. Study-level results: The reported proportion of spike-specific TCRs targeting unmutated variant regions was nearly half. Seropositivity was recorded at baseline in only five to seven AZD1222 recipients. None of the repertoires were sampled until the peak T cell response had passed. The study found vaccine-associated CD4 TCRs spanning spike, dominant at 160-218 and 743-854.

This table comes from immunoSEQ multiplex PCR, and its TCRdb copy is limited to in-frame clones, with some not included. The table records approximately 190,000 clones, approximately 94% of them present only once. The sequences come from peripheral blood, collected 28 days after the second dose of the MenACWY control vaccine. The receptor was isolated from an adult who received the MenACWY meningococcal vaccine as a control. The chain combines TRBV9 with TRBJ1-3; a possible D gene is TRBD1 (5 bases). The CDR3 region has the DNA TGTGCCAGCAGCGCGACCGGGCAAGGGACAAACACCATATATTTT. This gives the protein CASSATGQGTNTIYF. The full variable domain, with the rest looked up from reference TRBV9 and TRBJ1-3, is DSGVTQTPKHLITATGQRVTLRCSPRSGDLSVYWYQQSLDQGLQFLIQYYNGEERAKGNILERFSAQQFPDLHSELNLSSLELGDSALYFCASSATGQGTNTIYFGEGSWLTVV.